The 29 T cell receptor beta chains in this list originate from one sample, sequenced in a study of cytomegalovirus exposure and HLA in healthy donors. Produced via immunoSEQ multiplex PCR; TCRdb's table is partial and in-frame only. The table lists tens of thousands of clones, roughly 96% of them singletons. The specimen sequenced was PBMCs. All receptors come from a young woman in good health and CMV-seronegative.

CDR3 sequence reads: CASVASATINTEAFF. The CDR3 DNA reads as TGTGCTAGTGTAGCGTCAGCTACTATAAACACTGAAGCTTTCTTT. The V and J genes are TRBV12-5 and TRBJ1-1; D not resolved. The CDR3 runs 15 residues. From germline, CDR1 is LGHNT and CDR2 FRNRAP. V was clipped by 7 bases and J by 2 bases, with 17 bases between them. The full variable domain, with the rest looked up from reference TRBV12-5 and TRBJ1-1, is DARVTQTPRHKVTEMGQEVTMRCQPILGHNTVFWYRQTMMQGLELLAYFRNRAPLDDSGMPKDRFSAEMPDATLATLKIQPSEPRDSAVYFCASVASATINTEAFFGQGTRLTVV.

The V call is TRBV6-6, the J call TRBJ2-1; possible D gene TRBD2, 6 bases. Germline assignment: CDR1 MNHNY and CDR2 SVGAGI (reference sequence). The CDR3 runs 16 residues. The ends were cut back, 2 bases at V and 5 bases at J, with 16 bases in the middle. The CDR3 DNA sequence: TGTGCCAGCAGTTACGGGAGGAAGCATTATAACAATGAGCAGTTCTTC. Its protein product is CASSYGRKHYNNEQFF.

This clone came up once. The rearrangement uses TRBV28 and TRBJ1-5, with a tentative D call TRBD1 (5 bases). The germline V gene has CDR1 MDHEN and CDR2 SYDVKM. Trimming took 6 bases from V and 4 from J, leaving 25 bases between them. This CDR3 is 18 amino acids long. The CDR3 loop is CASSPLIGGIAGNQPQHF. The CDR3 DNA reads TGTGCCAGCAGCCCTCTCATCGGGGGGATAGCGGGAAATCAGCCCCAGCATTTT.

CDR3 loop: CASSDSGGVSYEQYF. The CDR3 DNA sequence: TGTGCCAGCAGTGACTCAGGGGGGGTATCCTACGAGCAGTACTTC. V usage is TRBV6-4 and J usage is TRBJ2-7; possibly TRBD2 for D (7 bases). The CDR3 is made up of 15 amino acids. Germline V gene lookup returns CDR1 MRHNA and CDR2 SNTAGT. V gave up 0 bases and J gave up 1 base, with 10 bases separating them.

This chain connects TRBV5-4 to TRBJ2-2, with TRBD2 matching 11 bases. Trimming took 3 bases from V and 1 from J; bases not matched to a gene: 2. The CDR3 is 16 amino acids. CDR1 is SGHNT, CDR2 YYREEE, per germline (reference sequence). The CDR3 nucleotides read TGTGCCAGCAGCTCCCTAGCGGGGGGGAACACCGGGGAGCTGTTTTTT. This translates into CASSSLAGGNTGELFF.

V usage is TRBV4-3 and J usage is TRBJ1-2; D may be TRBD1 (5 bases). The germline V gene encodes CDR1 LGHNA and CDR2 YSLEER. Trimming cost V 4 bases and J 4 bases, with 16 bases left between them. CDR3 length: 15 amino acids. In DNA, the CDR3 is TGCGCCAGCAGCCCGGGAGCGGGGGATAGCTATGGCTACACCTTC. It is translated as CASSPGAGDSYGYTF.

The chain links TRBV9 to TRBJ1-2; D is uncertain. This CDR3 has 12 residues. With 2 bases removed from V and 3 bases from J, the gap between germline ends came to 5 bases. Per germline, CDR1 SGDLS and CDR2 YYNGEE. The CDR3 region has the DNA TGTGCCAGCAGCGTTCCCGACTATGGCTACACCTTC. Translated: CASSVPDYGYTF.

This chain connects TRBV9 to TRBJ1-1; D may be TRBD1 (6 bases). The CDR3 length is 16 residues. Trimming stripped 3 bases from V and 2 bases from J, with 17 bases between. Germline loops: CDR1 SGDLS, CDR2 YYNGEE. The CDR3 DNA reads as TGTGCCAGCAGCGCAGCCCCCACAGGGTCAAACACTGAAGCTTTCTTT. It is translated as CASSAAPTGSNTEAFF.

This clone was picked up one time. The V gene is TRBV2, the J gene TRBJ2-5; TRBD2 aligns across 9 bases. This CDR3 spans 16 amino acids. Germline CDR1 SNHLY, CDR2 FYNNEI. With 2 bases clipped from V and 4 bases from J, the junction kept 8 bases outside the gene matches. This chain's CDR3 is CASSEQGGGGGETQYF. The CDR3 DNA sequence: TGTGCCAGCAGTGAACAGGGCGGGGGGGGTGGAGAGACCCAGTACTTC.

The J gene is TRBJ2-7, the V gene TRBV18; 13 nucleotides match TRBD2. Germline assignment: CDR1 KGHSH and CDR2 LQKENI. CDR3 length equals 15 residues. J was trimmed by 2 bases and V by 3 bases; bases with no gene match: 1. Written as DNA, the CDR3 is TGTGCCAGCTCACCCACTAGCGGGGGGGCCTACGAGCAGTACTTC. Its translation is CASSPTSGGAYEQYF.

The chain couples TRBV18 to TRBJ2-5, with TRBD2 matching over 7 bases. Germline V gene lookup returns CDR1 KGHSH and CDR2 LQKENI. The J segment lost 0 bases and the V segment lost 2 bases, leaving 6 bases of the junction unmatched. The CDR3 runs to 16 residues. CDR3 sequence (DNA): TGTGCCAGCTCACCATTGCCTAGCGGATACCAAGAGACCCAGTACTTC. Translated, it gives CASSPLPSGYQETQYF.

The chain combines TRBV12-1 with TRBJ2-3; the table assigns TRBD2, which was not confirmed against the DNA. TRBV12-1 is labeled a pseudogene. The CDR3 runs to 17 residues. The DNA of the CDR3 is TGTGCCAGCAGCTTTGAGATGCAGCGGGAGGGCATCGATACGCAGTATTTT. As protein: CASSFEMQREGIDTQYF.

The rearrangement uses TRBV29-1 and TRBJ2-1; TRBD2 is a possible D gene (6 bases). Germline V gives CDR1 SQVTM, CDR2 ANQGSEA. CDR3 length equals 16 residues. V was cut by 6 bases and J by 5 bases, with 23 bases left in between. The CDR3 is CSVAPSISGVNNEQFF. The DNA for the CDR3 is TGCAGCGTCGCCCCTAGCATCTCGGGGGTGAACAATGAGCAGTTCTTC.

The genes are TRBV5-1 and TRBJ1-4; no firm D call. Trimming took 5 bases from V and 4 from J, leaving 12 bases between them. The CDR3 covers 14 residues. Germline-derived CDR1 and CDR2 are SGHRS and YFSETQ. Here the CDR3 reads CASREEVVNEKLFF. DNA for the CDR3: TGCGCCAGCAGAGAGGAGGTTGTTAATGAAAAACTGTTTTTT.

The chain combines TRBV5-1 with TRBJ2-2; 9 bases line up with TRBD1. The CDR3 loop spans 15 amino acids. Trimming cost V 9 bases and J 0 bases; bases outside gene matches: 6. Germline V gene lookup returns CDR1 SGHRS and CDR2 YFSETQ. The CDR3 sequence is CATAQGATNTGELFF. The CDR3 DNA sequence: TGCGCCACCGCACAGGGGGCTACGAACACCGGGGAGCTGTTTTTT.

The rearrangement uses TRBV9 and TRBJ2-3, with TRBD2 matching 10 bases. The CDR3 has 17 amino acids. Per germline, CDR1 SGDLS and CDR2 YYNGEE. The V gene end was trimmed by 0 bases and the J gene end by 4 bases; junction bases not matched to a gene: 8. This CDR3 is CASSVAPSGSGADTQYF. CDR3 sequence (DNA): TGTGCCAGCAGCGTAGCGCCTAGCGGGAGTGGAGCAGATACGCAGTATTTT.

In this sample, this clone turned up once. The rearrangement joins TRBV2 to TRBJ2-5; 7 bases align to TRBD2. Trimming cost V 7 bases and J 5 bases; bases outside gene matches: 16. The CDR3 runs to 16 residues. From germline, CDR1 is SNHLY and CDR2 FYNNEI. The CDR3 DNA sequence: TGTGCCAGCACTAGACTAGTTAGGGCAGCGGGGGAGACCCAGTACTTC. It encodes CASTRLVRAAGETQYF.

This clone turned up a few times. V and J are TRBV9 and TRBJ2-1; 12 bases align to TRBD2. From germline, CDR1 is SGDLS and CDR2 YYNGEE. This CDR3 region has 16 residues. Losses at the gene ends were 4 bases for V and 2 bases for J; bases not matched to a gene: 4. The CDR3 loop is CASSTSSGGAYNEQFF. In DNA, the CDR3 is TGTGCCAGCAGCACCTCTAGCGGGGGGGCCTACAATGAGCAGTTCTTC.

The chain joins TRBV5-1 to TRBJ1-1; 8 bases align to TRBD1. V dropped 4 bases and J dropped 2; count of bases not matched to a gene: 4. CDR3 length equals 14 residues. CDR1 is SGHRS, CDR2 YFSETQ, per germline. The CDR3 protein is CASSPSGGNTEAFF. The CDR3, as DNA: TGCGCCAGCAGCCCCTCAGGGGGCAACACTGAAGCTTTCTTT. Together with reference TRBV5-1 and TRBJ1-1, the CDR3 gives the full variable domain: KAGVTQTPRYLIKTRGQQVTLSCSPISGHRSVSWYQQTPGQGLQFLFEYFSETQRNKGNFPGRFSGRQFSNSRSEMNVSTLELGDSALYLCASSPSGGNTEAFFGQGTRLTVV.

CDR3 amino acids: CASRTPGQGNQPQHF. In DNA form, the CDR3 reads TGTGCCAGTAGGACCCCGGGACAGGGAAATCAGCCCCAGCATTTT. The rearrangement links TRBV19 to TRBJ1-5; 9 bases agree with TRBD1. Trimming removed 6 bases from V and 4 bases from J; junction bases left unmatched: 7. The CDR3 runs to 15 residues. The germline gives CDR1 LNHDA, CDR2 SQIVND (reference sequence).

This rearrangement joins TRBV12-5 to TRBJ1-4; D may be TRBD1 (6 bases). This CDR3 is 14 amino acids long. The germline V gene has CDR1 LGHNT and CDR2 FRNRAP. Trimming took 6 bases from V and 0 from J, leaving 8 bases between them. In DNA, the CDR3 is TGTGCTAGTGGCCCAGGGGCAACTAATGAAAAACTGTTTTTT. The encoded protein is CASGPGATNEKLFF.

There are a few counts of this clone. The chain is built from TRBV9 and TRBJ1-2, with 7 bases aligning to TRBD1. CDR1 and CDR2 (germline): SGDLS, YYNGEE. After removal of 0 bases from V and 5 bases from J, the junction contained 4 bases not matched to a gene. The CDR3 has 14 residues. CDR3: CASSVAQGEYGYTF. CDR3 nucleotides: TGTGCCAGCAGCGTAGCCCAGGGGGAATATGGCTACACCTTC.

The chain couples TRBV28 to TRBJ2-5; TRBD1 might be the D (6 bases). Trimming took 10 bases from V and 5 from J, leaving 11 bases between them. The CDR3 length is 11 residues. Germline lookup yields CDR1 MDHEN and CDR2 SYDVKM. The CDR3 spells CATQGYETQYF. DNA of the CDR3: TGTGCCACACAGGGTTACGAGACCCAGTACTTC.

The chain joins TRBV7-8 to TRBJ1-2; the D gene is possibly TRBD1 (5 bases). V gave up 1 base and J gave up 5 bases, with 14 bases separating them. Germline values: CDR1 SGHVS, CDR2 FQNEAQ. The CDR3 has 15 residues. CDR3 residues: CASSLGAGISYGYTF. DNA for the CDR3: TGTGCCAGCAGCTTAGGGGCAGGGATCTCGTATGGCTACACCTTC.

The rearrangement links TRBV6-5 to TRBJ2-5; D gene unclear. CDR1 and CDR2 from the germline V gene are MNHEY and SVGAGI. With 0 bases removed from V and 5 bases from J, the gap between germline ends came to 7 bases. The CDR3 runs 13 residues. CDR3 region: CASSYSLPETQYF. In DNA form, the CDR3 reads TGTGCCAGCAGTTACTCCCTTCCCGAGACCCAGTACTTC.

This sequence joins TRBV7-2 and TRBJ2-7; 13 positions match TRBD2. There are 14 residues in the CDR3. Trimming removed 5 bases from V and 5 bases from J; junction bases left unmatched: 3. Germline loops: CDR1 SGHTA, CDR2 FQGNSA. CDR3 sequence: CASSNGLAGDEQYF. The DNA of the CDR3 is TGTGCCAGCAGCAACGGACTAGCGGGAGACGAGCAGTACTTC.

The chain recombines TRBV15 with TRBJ2-3; 7 bases match TRBD2. The CDR3 loop spans 17 amino acids. Germline CDR1 LNHNV, CDR2 YYDKDF (reference sequence). Germline trimming cut 0 bases from V and 7 bases from J; bases unmatched to any gene: 13. Here the CDR3 DNA reads TGTGCCACCAGCAGAGAATGGACGGGAGGCCTATCCAATACGCAGTATTTT. Translation gives CATSREWTGGLSNTQYF.

J is TRBJ2-1 and V is TRBV29-1; 8 nucleotides agree with TRBD1. CDR3 length equals 14 residues. In germline, CDR1 is SQVTM, CDR2 ANQGSEA. CDR3 region: CTGVQGQGFNEQFF. For the CDR3, the DNA is TGCACCGGGGTCCAAGGACAGGGATTCAATGAGCAGTTCTTC.

This chain uses TRBV19 with TRBJ1-4, with D maybe TRBD1 (6 bases). The CDR3 is 16 amino acids. Germline CDR1 LNHDA, CDR2 SQIVND (reference sequence). Trimming left V 5 bases short and J 5 bases short, with 18 bases between. CDR3 residues: CASSLGQILPNEKLFF. CDR3 nucleotide sequence: TGTGCCAGTAGTTTGGGACAAATTCTCCCCAATGAAAAACTGTTTTTT. The complete variable domain, with remaining parts taken from reference TRBV19 and TRBJ1-4, reads DGGITQSPKYLFRKEGQNVTLSCEQNLNHDAMYWYRQDPGQGLRLIYYSQIVNDFQKGDIAEGYSVSREKKESFPLTVTSAQKNPTAFYLCASSLGQILPNEKLFFGSGTQLSVL.